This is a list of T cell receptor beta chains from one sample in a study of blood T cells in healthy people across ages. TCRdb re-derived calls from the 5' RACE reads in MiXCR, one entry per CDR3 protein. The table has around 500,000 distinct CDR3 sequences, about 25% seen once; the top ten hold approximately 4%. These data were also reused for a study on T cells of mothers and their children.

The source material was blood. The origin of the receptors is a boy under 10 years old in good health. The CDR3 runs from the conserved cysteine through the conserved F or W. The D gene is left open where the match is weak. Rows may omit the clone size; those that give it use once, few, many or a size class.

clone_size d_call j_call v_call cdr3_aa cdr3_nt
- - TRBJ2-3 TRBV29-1 CSVVAVADTQYF TGCAGCGTCGTGGCAGTGGCAGATACGCAGTATTTT
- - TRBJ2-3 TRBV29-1 CSVGHGASTDTQYF TGCAGCGTTGGGCATGGCGCTAGCACAGATACGCAGTATTTT
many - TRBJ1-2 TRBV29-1 CSVEDTGSRSGYTF TGCAGCGTTGAAGATACTGGGAGTAGATCTGGCTACACCTTC
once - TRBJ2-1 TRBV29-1 CSVDHGRSYNEQFF TGCAGCGTAGACCATGGACGGTCCTACAATGAGCAGTTCTTC
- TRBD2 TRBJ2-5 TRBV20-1 CSARDSSGGVRQGAQYF TGCAGTGCTAGAGATAGTAGCGGGGGGGTGCGCCAAGGGGCCCAGTACTTC
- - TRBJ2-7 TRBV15 CATRSRWGAGSEQYF TGTGCCACCAGGAGCCGGTGGGGGGCAGGGAGCGAGCAGTACTTC
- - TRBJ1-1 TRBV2 CASGREGELIAFF TGTGCCAGCGGCCGAGAGGGGGAATTAATAGCTTTCTTT
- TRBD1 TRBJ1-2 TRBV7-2 CASSLQGGQGIHYGYTF TGTGCCAGCAGCCTCCAAGGGGGACAGGGGATTCACTATGGCTACACCTTC
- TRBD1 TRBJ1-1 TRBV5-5 CASSSNRALRGAFF TGTGCCAGCAGCTCAAACAGGGCACTCAGGGGGGCTTTCTTT
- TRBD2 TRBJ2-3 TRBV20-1 CSASQGLAGVADTQYF TGCAGTGCTAGCCAAGGGCTAGCGGGAGTAGCAGATACGCAGTATTTT
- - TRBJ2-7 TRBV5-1 CASSLSTRGAGEQYF TGCGCCAGCAGCCTCTCTACCCGGGGAGCGGGCGAGCAGTACTTC
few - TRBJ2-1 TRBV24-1 CATSEGHSQFF TGTGCCACCAGTGAGGGACATTCACAGTTCTTC
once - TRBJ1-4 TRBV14 CASSILGDEDEKLFF TGTGCCAGCAGCATCTTGGGGGATGAGGATGAAAAACTGTTTTTT
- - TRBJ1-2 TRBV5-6 CASSLARQAIYGYTF TGTGCCAGCAGCTTGGCCCGACAGGCTATCTATGGCTACACCTTC
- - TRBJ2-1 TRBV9 CASSVVEAGNSYNEQFF TGTGCCAGCAGCGTAGTTGAAGCGGGCAATTCCTACAATGAGCAGTTCTTC
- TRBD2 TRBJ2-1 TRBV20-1 CSASNPSGVVNEQFF TGCAGTGCTAGTAATCCCAGCGGGGTTGTAAATGAGCAGTTCTTC
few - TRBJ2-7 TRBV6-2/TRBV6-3 CASGFGGSYEQYF TGTGCCTCAGGTTTCGGGGGCTCCTACGAGCAGTACTTC
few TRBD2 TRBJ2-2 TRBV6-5 CASSYSNAGGLETGELFF TGTGCCAGCAGTTACTCGAACGCGGGGGGACTAGAGACGGGGGAGCTGTTTTTT
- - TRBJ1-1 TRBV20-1 CSARCATEAFF TGCAGTGCTAGGTGTGCTACTGAAGCTTTCTTT
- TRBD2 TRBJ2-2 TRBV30 CACRGGPRSGELFF TGTGCCTGCCGCGGGGGGCCGAGATCCGGGGAGCTGTTTTTT
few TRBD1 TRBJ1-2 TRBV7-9 CASSQISEDRGNGYTF TGTGCCAGCAGCCAAATATCCGAGGACAGGGGGAATGGCTACACCTTC
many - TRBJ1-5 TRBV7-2 CASSLVGGGQPQHF TGTGCCAGCAGCTTAGTGGGGGGCGGTCAGCCCCAGCATTTT
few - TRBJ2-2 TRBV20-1 CSARDPRGGAAGELFF TGCAGTGCTAGAGATCCCAGGGGGGGGGCGGCCGGGGAGCTGTTTTTT
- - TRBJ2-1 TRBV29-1 CSVMDSHEQFF TGCAGCGTAATGGACAGTCATGAGCAGTTCTTC
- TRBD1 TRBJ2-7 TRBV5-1 CASSPRTGENEQYF TGCGCCAGCAGCCCCCGGACAGGGGAAAACGAGCAGTACTTC
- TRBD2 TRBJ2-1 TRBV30 CAWSGGSGGYNEQFF TGTGCCTGGAGCGGTGGGTCGGGGGGGTACAATGAGCAGTTCTTC
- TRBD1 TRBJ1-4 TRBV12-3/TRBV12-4 CASSLGDRRATNEKLFF TGTGCCAGCAGTTTAGGGGACAGGAGAGCAACTAATGAAAAACTGTTTTTT
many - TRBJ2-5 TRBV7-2 CASSSQTEETQYF TGTGCCAGCAGCTCGCAGACTGAAGAGACCCAGTACTTC
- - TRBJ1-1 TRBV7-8 CASTKEWGDTEAFF TGTGCCAGCACCAAAGAGTGGGGGGACACTGAAGCTTTCTTT
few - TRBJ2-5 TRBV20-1 CSARVRGQKETQYF TGCAGTGCTAGAGTCCGCGGACAGAAAGAGACCCAGTACTTC
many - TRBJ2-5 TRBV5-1 CASSLDQSPSGKRETQYF TGCGCCAGCAGCTTGGACCAATCTCCCTCGGGGAAGAGAGAGACCCAGTACTTC
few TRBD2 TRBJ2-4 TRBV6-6 CASTPWEGGPKNIQYF TGTGCCAGCACCCCTTGGGAGGGAGGGCCCAAAAACATTCAGTACTTC
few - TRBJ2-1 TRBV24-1 CATSAGRYNEQFF TGTGCCACCAGTGCGGGCCGCTACAATGAGCAGTTCTTC
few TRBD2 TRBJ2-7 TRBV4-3 CASSQEHGLAGFEQYF TGCGCCAGCAGCCAGGAACACGGACTAGCGGGATTCGAGCAGTACTTC
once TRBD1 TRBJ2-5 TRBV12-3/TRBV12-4 CASGRGRQETQYF TGTGCCAGTGGCAGGGGGCGACAAGAGACCCAGTACTTC
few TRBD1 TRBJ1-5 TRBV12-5 CASGLADRGSNQPQHF TGTGCTAGTGGTTTGGCGGACAGGGGATCCAATCAGCCCCAGCATTTT
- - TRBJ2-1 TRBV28 CASSPPLDLIFKEQFF TGTGCCAGCAGTCCACCACTGGACCTCATTTTTAAGGAGCAGTTCTTC
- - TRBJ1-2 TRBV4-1 CASSQEHRDYGYTF TGCGCCAGCAGCCAAGAGCACAGGGACTATGGCTACACCTTC
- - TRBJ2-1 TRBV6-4 CASSDSGRGPVNNEQFF TGTGCCAGCAGTGACTCCGGTCGAGGGCCCGTGAACAATGAGCAGTTCTTC
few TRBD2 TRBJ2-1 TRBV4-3 CASSQAQTSGSLEQFF TGCGCCAGCAGCCAAGCTCAAACTAGCGGGAGTTTAGAGCAGTTCTTC
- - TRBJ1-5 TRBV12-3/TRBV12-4 CASSLTPISNQPQHF TGTGCCAGCAGCCTGACACCCATTAGCAATCAGCCCCAGCATTTT
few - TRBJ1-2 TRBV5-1 CASSLITGYGYTF TGCGCCAGCAGCTTGATTACAGGGTACGGCTACACCTTC
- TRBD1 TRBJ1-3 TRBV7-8 CASSLTRQGTGGNTIYF TGTGCCAGCAGCTTAACTCGACAGGGTACCGGTGGAAACACCATATATTTT
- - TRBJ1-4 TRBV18 CASSPPSGRSNEKLFF TGTGCCAGCTCACCACCTAGCGGGAGATCTAATGAAAAACTGTTTTTT
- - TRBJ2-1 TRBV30 CAWSALHEQFF TGTGCCTGGAGTGCCCTCCATGAGCAGTTCTTC
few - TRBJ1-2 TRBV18 CASSTDSNYGYTF TGTGCCAGCTCAACGGACAGCAACTATGGCTACACCTTC
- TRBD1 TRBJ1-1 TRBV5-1 CASNPTQTGGTEAFF TGCGCCAGCAACCCAACCCAAACAGGGGGCACTGAAGCTTTCTTT
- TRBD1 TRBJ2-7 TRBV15 CATSRDWGQNYEQYF TGTGCCACCAGCAGAGATTGGGGACAGAACTACGAGCAGTACTTC
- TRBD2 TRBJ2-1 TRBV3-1 CASTADPSGGFEQFF TGTGCCAGCACCGCAGACCCTAGCGGGGGTTTTGAGCAGTTCTTC
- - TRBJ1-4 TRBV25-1 CASSEGRHLEKLFF TGTGCCAGCAGTGAGGGGCGCCATCTAGAAAAACTGTTTTTT
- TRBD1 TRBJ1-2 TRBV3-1 CASSQATGGYHTF TGTGCCAGCAGCCAAGCAACAGGGGGTTACCACACCTTC
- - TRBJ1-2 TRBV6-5 CASSPCKNYGYTF TGTGCCAGCAGTCCCTGCAAGAACTATGGCTACACCTTC
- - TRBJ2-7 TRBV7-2 CASSSDAPYEQYF TGTGCCAGCAGCTCGGACGCCCCCTACGAGCAGTACTTC
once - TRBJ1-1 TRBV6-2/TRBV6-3 CASSDTSNTEAFF TGTGCCAGCAGTGACACCTCGAACACTGAAGCTTTCTTT
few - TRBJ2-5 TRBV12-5 CASGLAQDRPQETQYF TGTGCTAGTGGTTTGGCCCAGGATCGGCCACAAGAGACCCAGTACTTC